Below, 28 T cell receptor beta chains from the same sample are listed, as sequenced in a study of cytomegalovirus exposure and HLA in healthy donors. PCR amplification relied on 60 Vbeta primers (plus 13 Jbeta primers). TCRdb keeps only in-frame clones here, not all; method: immunoSEQ multiplex PCR. The table lists about 55,000 clones. The sample comprised PBMCs. The receptors stem from a man over 45 in good health and CMV-seropositive.

This chain uses TRBV30 with TRBJ1-1; D not certain. CDR1 and CDR2 from the germline V gene are GTSNPN and SVGIG (reference sequence). This CDR3 spans 11 amino acids. V was cut by 8 bases and J by 6 bases, with 13 bases left in between. The CDR3 here is CAGVRGAEAFF. CDR3 coding DNA: TGTGCCGGTGTTCGGGGAGCTGAAGCTTTCTTT. Full variable domain (remainder filled in from reference TRBV30 and TRBJ1-1): SQTIHQWPATLVQPVGSPLSLECTVEGTSNPNLYWYRQAAGRGLQLLFYSVGIGQISSEVPQNLSASRPQDRQFILSSKKLLLSDSGFYLCAGVRGAEAFFGQGTRLTVV.

The rearrangement links TRBV18 to TRBJ2-5; 10 nucleotides line up with TRBD2. Germline assignment: CDR1 KGHSH and CDR2 LQKENI. CDR3 size: 15 residues. V was pared by 3 bases and J by 5 bases, with 6 bases of the junction left unmatched. CDR3 amino acids: CASSPSSGSRETQYF. In DNA form, the CDR3 reads TGTGCCAGCTCACCTTCTAGCGGGAGTAGGGAGACCCAGTACTTC.

The rearrangement joins TRBV19 to TRBJ2-2, with a tentative D call TRBD2 (6 bases). This CDR3 spans 16 amino acids. The V end lost 5 bases, the J end lost 1 base, and 14 bases lay between the germline ends. CDR1 and CDR2 from the germline V gene are LNHDA and SQIVND (reference sequence). The CDR3 DNA is TGTGCCAGTAGTTCGTTGGACTATTTGAACACCGGGGAGCTGTTTTTT. This sequence encodes CASSSLDYLNTGELFF.

The genes are TRBV7-9 and TRBJ1-2, with TRBD1 matching over 8 bases. J lost 8 bases, V lost 5 bases, and 7 bases had no gene match. The CDR3 has 13 amino acids. Germline V gives CDR1 SEHNR, CDR2 FQNEAQ (reference sequence). The CDR3 DNA follows: TGTGCCAGCAGCCCCGCAGGGGGCGCGGGCTACACCTTC. Protein sequence: CASSPAGGAGYTF.

The chain joins TRBV4-1 to TRBJ2-1; D may be TRBD2 (7 bases). This CDR3 region has 15 residues. V gave up 5 bases and J gave up 7 bases, with 18 bases separating them. The V gene's germline CDR1 is MGHRA and CDR2 YSYEKL. The DNA for the CDR3 is TGCGCCAGCAGCGAGCCGGGGGGCGGTAATAATGAGCAGTTCTTC. Protein sequence: CASSEPGGGNNEQFF.

The rearrangement uses TRBV29-1 and TRBJ1-2; D remains ambiguous. V was trimmed by 6 bases and J by 0 bases, leaving 8 bases between them. This CDR3 is 12 amino acids long. From germline, CDR1 is SQVTM and CDR2 ANQGSEA. The CDR3 loop is CSVTEANYGYTF. As DNA, the CDR3 is TGCAGCGTCACCGAGGCTAACTATGGCTACACCTTC. Complete variable domain (other parts from reference TRBV29-1 and TRBJ1-2): SAVISQKPSRDICQRGTSLTIQCQVDSQVTMMFWYRQQPGQSLTLIATANQGSEATYESGFVIDKFPISRPNLTFSTLTVSNMSPEDSSIYLCSVTEANYGYTFGSGTRLTVV.

The V and J genes are TRBV19 and TRBJ1-2; D is unclear. Germline values: CDR1 LNHDA, CDR2 SQIVND (reference sequence). The ends were cut back, 5 bases at V and 5 bases at J, with 18 bases in the middle. This CDR3 has 15 amino acids. CDR3 sequence: CASSPGSQILYGYTF. CDR3 nucleotides: TGTGCCAGTAGTCCCGGCTCACAGATTCTTTATGGCTACACCTTC.

The J gene is TRBJ2-1, the V gene TRBV27; weak D call: TRBD2 (7 bases). Germline V gives CDR1 MNHEY, CDR2 SMNVEV (reference sequence). The CDR3 sequence is 13 residues long. The ends were cut back, 2 bases at V and 10 bases at J, with 12 bases in the middle. The CDR3 sequence: CASSLVGGGEQFF. The CDR3 DNA is TGTGCCAGCAGTTTAGTGGGGGGGGGCGAGCAGTTCTTC.

V and J are TRBV30 and TRBJ1-3, with D uncertain. CDR1 is GTSNPN and CDR2 is SVGIG in the germline V gene (reference sequence). Trimming stripped 0 bases from V and 0 bases from J, with 6 bases between. The CDR3 covers 14 residues. CDR3 in amino acids: CAWSVGSSGNTIYF. CDR3 nucleotides: TGTGCCTGGAGTGTAGGGAGCTCTGGAAACACCATATATTTT.

The chain recombines TRBV10-3 with TRBJ2-7, with 7 bases that match TRBD2. J lost 0 bases, V lost 6 bases, and 2 bases had no gene match. The CDR3 totals 13 residues. The germline V gene encodes CDR1 ENHRY and CDR2 SYGVKD. The CDR3, as DNA: TGTGCCATCAGGGGACTAAGCTCCTACGAGCAGTACTTC. It encodes CAIRGLSSYEQYF.

V gene TRBV7-9 combines with J gene TRBJ1-4, with 10 bases that match TRBD1. The CDR3 has 14 amino acids. Germline values: CDR1 SEHNR, CDR2 FQNEAQ (reference sequence). V was clipped by 6 bases and J by 6 bases; unmatched bases: 4. The CDR3 coding sequence is TGTGCCAGCAGTTCCGGGACAGGGGATGAAAAACTGTTTTTT. Protein product: CASSSGTGDEKLFF.

J is TRBJ1-5 and V is TRBV5-1, with D perhaps TRBD1 (5 bases). V shed 0 bases and J shed 4 bases, with 8 bases lying between them. CDR1 is SGHRS, CDR2 YFSETQ, per germline. This CDR3 spans 14 amino acids. In DNA, the CDR3 is TGCGCCAGCAGCTTGGTGGCAGGGAATCAGCCCCAGCATTTT. It codes for CASSLVAGNQPQHF.

The chain recombines TRBV6-1 with TRBJ1-1, with D possibly TRBD1 on 6 matching bases. CDR3 length: 13 amino acids. Germline V gene sequence: CDR1 MNHNS, CDR2 SASEGT. Trimming removed 2 bases from V and 7 bases from J, with 11 bases in between. In nucleotides, the CDR3 is TGTGCCAGCAGTGAACCCCGGACAGATGAAGCTTTCTTT. This sequence encodes CASSEPRTDEAFF.

This chain links TRBV30 with TRBJ1-1; tentatively, D is TRBD1 (6 bases). The CDR3 loop spans 12 amino acids. Germline CDR1 GTSNPN, CDR2 SVGIG (reference sequence). V was shortened by 5 bases and J by 2 bases, with 9 bases between the two germline ends. CDR3: CAWGQTNTEAFF. The CDR3 nucleotides are TGTGCCTGGGGACAGACTAACACTGAAGCTTTCTTT.

Here the CDR3 reads CASSQGQQLNTGELFF. The CDR3 DNA reads as TGTGCCAGCAGCCAAGGACAGCAATTGAACACCGGGGAGCTGTTTTTT. The chain combines TRBV4-2 with TRBJ2-2; maybe TRBD1 (5 bases). This CDR3 has 16 amino acids. With 1 base removed from V and 1 base from J, the gap between germline ends came to 10 bases. Germline values: CDR1 LGHNA, CDR2 YNFKEQ.

V usage is TRBV19 and J usage is TRBJ1-1; weak D call: TRBD1 (6 bases). This CDR3 has 14 residues. Germline CDR1 LNHDA, CDR2 SQIVND (reference sequence). Trimming left V 6 bases short and J 5 bases short, with 16 bases between. The CDR3 reads CASSLQGRGTEAFF. The CDR3 DNA follows: TGTGCCAGTAGCTTACAGGGTAGGGGGACTGAAGCTTTCTTT.

This CDR3 reads CASSRGSGTRVNSYNEQFF. As DNA, the CDR3 is TGCGCCAGCAGCCGGGGAAGCGGGACCCGAGTCAACTCCTACAATGAGCAGTTCTTC. This sequence joins TRBV5-1 and TRBJ2-1; the match to TRBD2 covers 7 bases. The CDR3 consists of 19 residues. J gave up 0 bases and V 4 bases, and 16 bases lay outside the gene matches. Germline V gives CDR1 SGHRS, CDR2 YFSETQ.

The V call is TRBV7-9, the J call TRBJ2-3, with TRBD2 matching 7 bases. CDR3 length: 14 residues. J was trimmed by 4 bases and V by 5 bases; bases with no gene match: 6. Germline-derived CDR1 and CDR2 are SEHNR and FQNEAQ (reference sequence). CDR3 amino acids: CASSESGEADTQYF. For the CDR3, the DNA is TGTGCCAGCAGCGAAAGCGGGGAAGCAGATACGCAGTATTTT.

The gene calls are TRBV18 and TRBJ1-6, with no clear D. V was shortened by 0 bases and J by 7 bases, with 7 bases between the two germline ends. The length of the CDR3 is 14 residues. Germline values: CDR1 KGHSH, CDR2 LQKENI. DNA of the CDR3: TGTGCCAGCTCACCACCGGGTAGCAATTCACCCCTCCACTTT. It specifies CASSPPGSNSPLHF.

The CDR3 spells CSAGGQATEAFF. Here the CDR3 DNA reads TGCAGCGCCGGTGGGCAGGCCACTGAAGCTTTCTTT. The chain joins TRBV29-1 to TRBJ1-1; no definite D call. The V gene lost 7 bases and the J gene lost 4 bases, with 13 bases spanning the gap. Germline values: CDR1 SQVTM, CDR2 ANQGSEA. The CDR3 is made up of 12 amino acids.

The chain is built from TRBV6-5 and TRBJ2-5; TRBD2 aligns across 8 bases. Germline CDR1 is MNHEY and CDR2 is SVGAGI. The V and J ends lost 4 bases and 3 bases, in that order; junction bases with no gene match: 10. The CDR3 loop spans 16 amino acids. The CDR3 reads CASSSPLGRAEETQYF. As DNA, the CDR3 is TGTGCCAGCAGTTCCCCCCTCGGGAGGGCAGAAGAGACCCAGTACTTC.

This chain links TRBV28 with TRBJ2-5, with 7 bases lining up with TRBD2. The CDR3 runs 15 residues. Germline trimming cut 6 bases from V and 2 bases from J; bases unmatched to any gene: 9. The V gene's germline CDR1 is MDHEN and CDR2 SYDVKM. The CDR3 protein is CASSRHEAGQETQYF. The CDR3, as DNA: TGTGCCAGCAGCCGCCACGAAGCGGGGCAAGAGACCCAGTACTTC.

The chain carries TRBV29-1 and TRBJ2-1, with 7 bases matching TRBD2. The CDR3 is 11 residues long. Unmatched junction bases numbered 6, after V lost 6 bases and J lost 10 bases. CDR1 SQVTM and CDR2 ANQGSEA come from the germline V gene. CDR3 protein: CSVGGWEEQFF. The CDR3 DNA is TGCAGCGTGGGGGGGTGGGAAGAGCAGTTCTTC.

J is TRBJ1-5 and V is TRBV4-3, with 11 bases matching TRBD1. The germline V gene has CDR1 LGHNA and CDR2 YSLEER. This CDR3 contains 15 residues. V lost 1 base to trimming and J lost 7 bases; unmatched junction nucleotides: 3. This chain's CDR3 is CASSQGTGGLQPQHF. The CDR3 nucleotides read TGCGCCAGCAGCCAAGGGACAGGGGGCTTGCAGCCCCAGCATTTT.

V usage is TRBV19 and J usage is TRBJ1-5, with D possibly being TRBD1 (5 bases). This CDR3 spans 15 amino acids. CDR1 is LNHDA and CDR2 is SQIVND in the germline V gene (reference sequence). Trimming shortened V by 4 bases and J by 1 base, and 11 bases separated the two germline ends. CDR3 sequence: CASSTSGVSNQPQHF. CDR3 in DNA: TGTGCCAGTAGTACTTCGGGGGTAAGCAATCAGCCCCAGCATTTT.

The chain has TRBV5-1 and TRBJ1-2; D is perhaps TRBD1 (5 bases). The germline V gene has CDR1 SGHRS and CDR2 YFSETQ. The germline V and J ends were trimmed by 3 bases and 0 bases, with 15 bases remaining between them. The CDR3 loop spans 16 amino acids. CDR3 nucleotides: TGCGCCAGCAGCTGGACCCGGGACTCAGCTAACTATGGCTACACCTTC. Protein product: CASSWTRDSANYGYTF.

The V gene is TRBV27, the J gene TRBJ1-2, with unresolved D. The germline CDR1 and CDR2 sequences are MNHEY and SMNVEV (reference sequence). The CDR3 runs 13 residues. Between the trimmed V and J ends, which lost 4 bases and 4 bases, there was a span of 10 bases. The CDR3 DNA sequence: TGTGCCAGCAGTTACGTCATCGGCTATGGCTACACCTTC. Its protein product is CASSYVIGYGYTF.

The chain recombines TRBV27 with TRBJ2-1, with D perhaps TRBD2 (6 bases). Trimming took off 3 bases at V and 8 bases at J, with 14 bases between the two ends. The CDR3 runs to 14 residues. CDR1 and CDR2 (germline): MNHEY, SMNVEV (reference sequence). CDR3 nucleotides: TGTGCCAGCAGTTTTTACGGGGAGGTTTATGAGCAGTTCTTC. It translates to CASSFYGEVYEQFF.